These 10 T cell receptor beta chains share one sample of origin, sequenced in a study of control samples from healthy donors and cancer patients. TCRdb keeps only in-frame clones here, not all; method: immunoSEQ multiplex PCR. The ten top clones account for less than 2.5%, within a sample of around 190,000 clones. Sequencing was done on a sample of blood. The receptors here all came from a woman in her twenties or thirties in good health.

The rearrangement links TRBV9 to TRBJ2-3; TRBD1 aligns across 9 bases. The trim removed 4 bases at V and 4 bases at J, leaving 7 bases unmatched. This CDR3 has 15 amino acids. CDR1 and CDR2 from the germline V gene are SGDLS and YYNGEE. CDR3 DNA sequence: TGTGCCAGCAGCCACGCGGACAGGGGTGCAGATACGCAGTATTTT. It translates to CASSHADRGADTQYF.

The rearrangement links TRBV28 to TRBJ2-6; TRBD1 matches at 7 bases. V was pared by 3 bases and J by 0 bases, with 11 bases of the junction left unmatched. This CDR3 comprises 19 residues. CDR1 MDHEN and CDR2 SYDVKM come from the germline V gene. The CDR3 coding sequence is TGTGCCAGCAGTTTCATCCCGGGACAGAAGAGCTCTGGGGCCAACGTCCTGACTTTC. This encodes CASSFIPGQKSSGANVLTF.

The rearrangement joins TRBV4-1 to TRBJ1-2; D is unclear. Germline V lookup: CDR1 MGHRA, CDR2 YSYEKL. The CDR3 loop spans 13 amino acids. V gave up 0 bases and J gave up 8 bases, with 10 bases separating them. CDR3 coding DNA: TGCGCCAGCAGCCAAGATAACGGGGAAGGCTACACCTTC. Residues: CASSQDNGEGYTF.

This chain connects TRBV12-3 or TRBV12-4 to TRBJ1-3; a weak D match, TRBD1 (5 bases). The V end was cut by 1 base, the J end by 8 bases, with 9 bases between. CDR3 size: 13 residues. Here the CDR3 DNA reads TGTGCCAGCAGTTTAGTACTCAGGGACACCATATATTTT. Translation gives CASSLVLRDTIYF.

This rearrangement joins TRBV7-9 to TRBJ1-4; D possibly corresponds to TRBD1 (6 bases). The CDR3 is 12 residues long. Germline-derived CDR1 and CDR2 are SEHNR and FQNEAQ (reference sequence). V was cut by 5 bases and J by 11 bases, with 12 bases left in between. DNA of the CDR3: TGTGCCAGCAGCCAAGAGGGGGGGAAACTGTTTTTT. Translated, it gives CASSQEGGKLFF. The full variable domain, rest sourced from reference TRBV7-9 and TRBJ1-4, is DTGVSQNPRHKITKRGQNVTFRCDPISEHNRLYWYRQTLGQGPEFLTYFQNEAQLEKSRLLSDRFSAERPKGSFSTLEIQRTEQGDSAMYLCASSQEGGKLFFGSGTQLSVL.

This chain connects TRBV19 to TRBJ1-5, with 9 nucleotides matching TRBD1. The V gene end was trimmed by 7 bases and the J gene end by 7 bases; junction bases not matched to a gene: 8. CDR3 length: 14 residues. Germline V CDR1 and CDR2: LNHDA, SQIVND (reference sequence). The CDR3 DNA is TGTGCCAGTACCGTGACAGGGGGTGGACAGCCCCAGCATTTT. Translated, it gives CASTVTGGGQPQHF.

The DNA for the CDR3 is TGCAGTGCTAGTCAGGGACTAGCGGGGGGGAAGTACAATGAGCAGTTCTTC. Its protein is CSASQGLAGGKYNEQFF. The chain uses TRBV20-1 and TRBJ2-1, with TRBD2 matching 16 bases. Germline CDR1 reads DFQATT; CDR2 reads SNEGSKA (reference sequence). V dropped 3 bases and J dropped 4; count of bases not matched to a gene: 6. The CDR3 covers 17 residues.

The V gene is TRBV29-1, the J gene TRBJ1-2, with no clear D. Germline CDR1 reads SQVTM; CDR2 reads ANQGSEA. This CDR3 region has 12 residues. V lost 4 bases and J lost 8, with 14 bases in between. CDR3 sequence: CSVVTGSLGYTF. The CDR3 region has the DNA TGCAGCGTTGTAACTGGGAGTCTGGGCTACACCTTC. The whole variable domain, remainder taken from reference TRBV29-1 and TRBJ1-2, is SAVISQKPSRDICQRGTSLTIQCQVDSQVTMMFWYRQQPGQSLTLIATANQGSEATYESGFVIDKFPISRPNLTFSTLTVSNMSPEDSSIYLCSVVTGSLGYTFGSGTRLTVV.

The V call is TRBV5-1, the J call TRBJ1-1; maybe TRBD1 (5 bases). There are 14 residues in the CDR3. Germline V gene lookup returns CDR1 SGHRS and CDR2 YFSETQ. The V end lost 0 bases, the J end lost 5 bases, and 11 bases lay between the germline ends. Here the CDR3 reads CASSLGQGKTEAFF. The CDR3 bases are TGCGCCAGCAGCTTGGGGCAGGGCAAAACTGAAGCTTTCTTT. Looking up the rest from reference TRBV5-1 and TRBJ1-1 gives the full variable domain: KAGVTQTPRYLIKTRGQQVTLSCSPISGHRSVSWYQQTPGQGLQFLFEYFSETQRNKGNFPGRFSGRQFSNSRSEMNVSTLELGDSALYLCASSLGQGKTEAFFGQGTRLTVV.

The genes are TRBV29-1 and TRBJ1-4; D possibly corresponds to TRBD1 (5 bases). There are 14 residues in the CDR3. The V end lost 6 bases, the J end lost 4 bases, and 15 bases lay between the germline ends. The germline V gene has CDR1 SQVTM and CDR2 ANQGSEA. The DNA for the CDR3 is TGCAGCGTCGAAAAGAGGGGTCATAATGAAAAACTGTTTTTT. Translation: CSVEKRGHNEKLFF.